The 17 T cell receptor beta chains below were found in one sample sequenced in a study of T cell responses to AZD1222 COVID-19 vaccine. Profiling relied on immunoSEQ multiplex PCR, and the TCRdb table lists in-frame clones only, not all of them. Of roughly 100,000 clones listed, 75% to 95% are singletons. The sequencing used peripheral blood, collected on day 0 of AZD1222 vaccination. The receptors were gathered from an adult in good health.

The chain is built from TRBV27 and TRBJ2-7; 10 bases are a match to TRBD2. The ends lost 5 bases at V and 3 bases at J; junction bases unmatched: 7. The length of the CDR3 is 15 residues. Per the germline V gene, CDR1 is MNHEY and CDR2 is SMNVEV (reference sequence). The CDR3 nucleotides are TGTGCCAGCAGTGACGTAGCGGGAGGCATCTACGAGCAGTACTTC. This gives the protein CASSDVAGGIYEQYF.

V is TRBV28 and J is TRBJ1-5; D unclear. From germline, CDR1 is MDHEN and CDR2 SYDVKM. Trimming shortened V by 4 bases and J by 15 bases, and 13 bases separated the two germline ends. This CDR3 region has 11 residues. The CDR3 is CASSYRANVHF. The CDR3 bases are TGTGCCAGCAGTTACCGGGCCAACGTGCATTTT.

This clone was seen a single time. The chain couples TRBV21-1 to TRBJ2-7; the table's TRBD1 call for D was not verified on the DNA. TRBV21-1 is assigned pseudogene status. The CDR3 runs 16 residues. The CDR3, as DNA: TGTGCCAGCAGCGTCCGACAGGGGGCTCGAGAATACGAGCAGTACTTC. Translation: CASSVRQGAREYEQYF.

This sequence joins TRBV4-1 and TRBJ2-1; D unclear. In germline, CDR1 is MGHRA, CDR2 YSYEKL. V lost 5 bases to trimming and J lost 5 bases, with 7 bases between them. The CDR3 extends over 12 amino acids. CDR3 nucleotide sequence: TGCGCCAGCAGCTGGGTCGACAATGAGCAGTTCTTC. Its protein product is CASSWVDNEQFF.

The chain is built from TRBV6-5 and TRBJ1-1; the D is unclear. This CDR3 has 13 amino acids. V was clipped by 7 bases and J by 0 bases, with 9 bases between them. Germline lookup yields CDR1 MNHEY and CDR2 SVGAGI. CDR3 protein: CASKEVLNTEAFF. The CDR3 DNA sequence: TGTGCCAGCAAAGAGGTCCTGAACACTGAAGCTTTCTTT.

V is TRBV3-1 (or the pseudogene TRBV3-2) and J is TRBJ1-1, with a tentative D call TRBD1 (5 bases). V was pared by 0 bases and J by 12 bases, with 14 bases between. This CDR3 contains 13 residues. Germline CDR1 is LGHDT and CDR2 is YNNKEL (reference sequence). CDR3 sequence reads: CASSQEGRSGPFF. CDR3 nucleotide sequence: TGTGCCAGCAGCCAAGAGGGTCGGTCAGGGCCTTTCTTT.

The rearrangement uses TRBV9 and TRBJ1-1; D ambiguous. This CDR3 comprises 11 residues. Trimming shortened V by 7 bases and J by 1 base, and 5 bases separated the two germline ends. Looked up from germline, CDR1 is SGDLS and CDR2 is YYNGEE. Here the CDR3 reads CASGRNTEAFF. The CDR3 coding sequence is TGTGCCAGCGGGCGGAACACTGAAGCTTTCTTT.

The V call is TRBV5-1, the J call TRBJ2-7, with 10 bases fitting TRBD2. The germline V gene encodes CDR1 SGHRS and CDR2 YFSETQ. This CDR3 has 14 amino acids. Trimming at V came to 4 bases and at J to 6 bases, leaving 7 bases not matched to a gene. CDR3 loop: CASSRGTSEGEQYF. The CDR3 nucleotides are TGCGCCAGCAGCCGGGGGACTAGCGAAGGCGAGCAGTACTTC.

This clone has just one count. Here the CDR3 reads CASSQELAGGVWEQFF. Here the CDR3 DNA reads TGTGCCAGCAGCCAGGAACTAGCGGGAGGGGTATGGGAGCAGTTCTTC. The chain employs TRBV4-2 and TRBJ2-1, with TRBD2 matching 13 bases. Germline V lookup: CDR1 LGHNA, CDR2 YNFKEQ. The CDR3 spans 16 residues. The junction had 9 bases not matched to a gene; V was cut back by 3 bases and J by 10 bases.

This clone came up once. The chain combines TRBV4-2 with TRBJ1-2; D is ambiguous. In germline, CDR1 is LGHNA, CDR2 YNFKEQ. Between the trimmed V and J ends, which lost 0 bases and 1 base, there was a span of 9 bases. This CDR3 spans 15 amino acids. CDR3 protein: CASSQDGEINYGYTF. The CDR3 region has the DNA TGTGCCAGCAGCCAAGATGGGGAGATTAACTATGGCTACACCTTC.

The chain combines TRBV15 with TRBJ1-1; D is unclear. Trimming removed 0 bases at V and 5 bases at J, with 10 bases between. This CDR3 contains 14 residues. In germline, CDR1 is LNHNV, CDR2 YYDKDF (reference sequence). The CDR3 sequence is CATSRDGVWTEAFF. The CDR3 region has the DNA TGTGCCACCAGCAGAGATGGGGTGTGGACTGAAGCTTTCTTT.

The chain has TRBV30 and TRBJ2-2, with D tentatively TRBD2 (5 bases). The CDR3 runs to 12 residues. The germline V and J ends were trimmed by 1 base and 6 bases, with 6 bases remaining between them. The germline gives CDR1 GTSNPN, CDR2 SVGIG (reference sequence). The CDR3 coding sequence is TGTGCCTGGAGTGGAGGGCCCGGGGAGCTGTTTTTT. Protein sequence: CAWSGGPGELFF.

V and J are TRBV19 and TRBJ2-2; D gene ambiguous. The CDR3 totals 11 residues. Germline CDR1 is LNHDA and CDR2 is SQIVND (reference sequence). V gave up 9 bases and J gave up 3 bases, with 5 bases separating them. CDR3 region: CASHDTGELFF. CDR3 nucleotide sequence: TGTGCCAGCCATGACACCGGGGAGCTGTTTTTT.

This clone was observed a single time. V and J are TRBV14 and TRBJ1-3; TRBD1 matches at 7 bases. This CDR3 comprises 16 residues. Germline loops: CDR1 SGHDN, CDR2 FVKESK. V dropped 0 bases and J dropped 4; count of bases not matched to a gene: 6. CDR3 bases: TGTGCCAGCAGCCAAGAAGGAACAGGGGCAGGAAACACCATATATTTT. Its protein product is CASSQEGTGAGNTIYF.

The table lists this clone with a count of one. The CDR3 bases are TGTGCCAGCAGCCCTCGGCTAGCGGGAGGAAAGGATGAGCAGTTCTTC. Its protein is CASSPRLAGGKDEQFF. The rearrangement links TRBV9 to TRBJ2-1; 11 positions match TRBD2. The CDR3 is 16 residues long. Per germline, CDR1 SGDLS and CDR2 YYNGEE. Trimming removed 4 bases from V and 8 bases from J; junction bases left unmatched: 11.

The V and J genes are TRBV29-1 and TRBJ1-2; a possible D gene is TRBD1 (5 bases). Germline V gene sequence: CDR1 SQVTM, CDR2 ANQGSEA. The CDR3 is made up of 13 amino acids. V shed 4 bases and J shed 6 bases, with 15 bases lying between them. In DNA, the CDR3 is TGCAGCGTTGCCCTGGGGGGGAGCCATGGCTACACCTTC. Its protein product is CSVALGGSHGYTF.

The CDR3 DNA reads as TGTGCCAGCTCATCCCGACGGACCTCCTACGAGCAGTACTTC. Translating it yields CASSSRRTSYEQYF. V is TRBV18 and J is TRBJ2-7; no reliable D call. The CDR3 runs to 14 residues. Trimming removed 5 bases at V and 0 bases at J, with 11 bases between. Germline CDR1 KGHSH, CDR2 LQKENI.